This TCR beta chain originates from a study of beta chain features in type 1 diabetes (dated by TCRdb to the late 2010s). Notes on the research overall: Patients and healthy donors did not differ in mean age, gender distribution, total cell number or subset yield. Regulatory and stem cell-like memory subsets were obtained from only 8 patients and roughly eight healthy donors, while naive and central memory subsets were obtained from all 30 or so donors. The study compared the TCRB repertoires of sorted circulating CD4+ T cell subsets in recently diagnosed type 1 diabetes patients with those in matched healthy donors. Across all samples, some 110,000,000 sorted cells were examined, and cell number per subset correlated strongly with RNA yield.

V loses 0 bases of germline sequence and J loses 4 bases, and the interval between the two ends is 7 bases. The CDR3 has 14 amino acids, counting the end cysteine and phenylalanine. Of all the DNA, just the CDR3 is kept, 42 bases in frame from base 1. The germline V gene encodes CDR1 SGDLS and CDR2 YYNGEE. On the study overall, not on this receptor specifically: Sequencing cDNA rather than genomic DNA could over-represent highly expressing activated cells, although activation and CD3 levels did not differ between groups. Because the HLA sub-analyses included only small numbers of individuals, any influence of HLA type on TCRB rearrangement was left unresolved. Naive, central memory and regulatory TCRB repertoires appeared more similar among patients than among healthy donors. PCR might favor shorter templates, but patient and control samples were amplified and corrected together, so any skew would affect both groups equally. Patients with type 1 diabetes made fewer insertions and deleted more nucleotides at VDJ recombination sites, implying thymic rearrangement abnormalities. A moderate but significant shortening of TCRB CDR3 length was observed in type 1 diabetes patients in all four CD4+ subsets.

The High Capacity cDNA Reverse Transcription Kit was used to reverse transcribe all of the isolated RNA, meaning that expressed TCRB transcripts were what got sequenced. Naive, central memory and regulatory T cell samples underwent deep immunoSEQ sequencing, averaging about 3.3 million total reads per sample. Sorted cells were lysed in RLT buffer, and RNA was extracted using DNase-treated RNeasy Micro or Mini kits according to cell number. To prevent cross-contamination, every cell subset was processed on its own, while patient and healthy donor samples were processed together. Using the immunoSEQ multiplex PCR, TCRB sequences were amplified from cDNA into 87-bp fragments spanning the CDR3 region. Amplicons were sequenced on the Illumina HiSeq platform. The authors' analysis ran thus. PCR bias was computationally corrected using synthetic template baselines, reads within Hamming distance 2 were collapsed, and singletons that could not be merged were discarded. Reads were aligned against IMGT to assign V, D and J genes, CDR3 length and insertions or deletions at six rearrangement sites. Within each subset, clonotype counts were normalized to sorted cell number, after which true diversity and Gini coefficients were computed with the tcR R package. Repertoire sharing was quantified using the overlap coefficient calculated on TCRB nucleotide sequences. Out-of-frame TCRB sequences from naive cells were analyzed to stand in for the pre-selection repertoire. TCRdb provides this immuneACCESS table in a form limited to in-frame rearrangements. Some clones are lacking; in checked studies, under half of them reflect an unresolved V gene, and why the rest are absent is not known. D and trimming were read from the DNA, whereas the V and J calls and clone size are those reported in that table. This sample holds 500,000 to 700,000 clones; roughly 16% were observed only once. Under 0.095% of the sample is in the top ten clones.

A single peripheral blood draw of about 116 mL on average was collected from each donor into heparinised tubes. Naive, central memory, regulatory and stem cell-like memory CD4+ T cells were sorted on a BD FACSAria II using a panel including CD45RO, CCR7, CD25, CD127, CD95 and CD27. Every sorted population had a purity above 98%. PBMCs were isolated right away by Lymphoprep density gradient centrifugation and were stained directly, without culture. So that batch effects would be minimized, each experiment stained and sorted samples in pairs, pairing one healthy donor with one patient. This clone was counted a few times. What this receptor recognizes is not known. Qualities for individual bases were not recorded, and no much larger clone is one base off.

The clonotype comes from a man aged 18 to 30 in good health. The receptor chain draws on TRBV9 and TRBJ1-4, with no D gene named confidently. Sequenced sample: naive CD4+ T cells from blood. This specimen's cell subset or site label, interpreted: true naive CD4+ T cells. The CDR3 protein is CASSVAKGNEKLFF. The DNA sequence follows: TGTGCCAGCAGCGTAGCCAAGGGTAATGAAAAACTGTTTTTT.